The entry below describes one T cell receptor (beta chain). V dropped 1 base and J dropped 5 bases, with 18 bases sitting between them. The CDR3 loop spans 17 amino acids. CDR1 and CDR2 from the germline V gene are MGHRA and YSYEKL. As handled by the study authors: The authors estimated nucleated cell counts from reference gene primer amplification. Data came from immunoSEQ multiplex PCR; TCRdb stores just in-frame clones and leaves some out. That table is the source of V, J and clone size, and D and trimming were worked out from the DNA. The data contain some 210,000 clones, around four fifths of them singletons. This sample stems from a study of blood T cell repertoires in COVID-19. Overall study context: Samples taken during acute and convalescent COVID-19 were collected in the United States, Italy and Spain. Sources were T cells, B-cell-depleted T cells, or PBMCs; the material itself was cDNA or gDNA.

What was sequenced was peripheral blood. The chain has TRBV4-1 and TRBJ1-3; perhaps TRBD1 as D (5 bases). This TCR was sampled from a human donor in a cohort sampled during active COVID-19. The CDR3 DNA reads TGCGCCAGCAGCCAAGCCTTGTCCGGTGACAGACGAAACACCATATATTTT. Translating it yields CASSQALSGDRRNTIYF.